These 20 T cell receptor beta chains came from one sample sequenced in a study of glioma-infiltrating T cells. Using RNA template, CDR3s of TCR alpha and beta were amplified with iRepertoire arm-PCR. A single record per CDR3 protein comes from TCRdb applying MiXCR to the multiplex PCR reads. This sample yields more than 300,000 distinct CDR3 sequences, of which 41% are seen a single time; 12% belongs to the top ten. What was sequenced was glioma tissue, nonneoplastic brain tissue, or PBMCs (not recorded which). These receptors were collected from a human donor with low-grade glioma or glioblastoma, undergoing nonglioma brain surgery, or in good health (not recorded which).

This clonotype was counted between two and nine times. Written as DNA, the CDR3 is TGTGCCAGCAGTACCCGGAGTCACGAGCAGTACTTC. This encodes CASSTRSHEQYF. V usage is TRBV6-2 or TRBV6-3 and J usage is TRBJ2-7; D gene ambiguous. The V end was cut by 5 bases, the J end by 5 bases, with 10 bases between. The CDR3 sequence is 12 residues long. Germline lookup yields CDR1 MNHEY and CDR2 SVGEGT.

This clonotype has only a few counts. The chain is built from TRBV20-1 and TRBJ2-7; D not resolved. CDR3 size: 13 residues. CDR1 is DFQATT, CDR2 SNEGSKA, per germline (reference sequence). Trimming removed 5 bases at V and 3 bases at J, with 14 bases between. The CDR3: CSAGLGTNYEQYF. Written as DNA, the CDR3 is TGCAGTGCTGGGCTTGGTACCAACTACGAGCAGTACTTC.

Regarding this clonotype: A much larger clone differs from this one at a single base, so this may be a read error. The conserved phenylalanine or tryptophan normally closing the CDR3 is absent here, so this likely arose from a read error. The chain uses TRBV6-2 or TRBV6-3 and TRBJ2-3; D gene ambiguous. CDR3 length equals 14 residues. The V end was cut by 0 bases, the J end by 5 bases, with 9 bases between. Germline V CDR1 and CDR2: MNHEY, SVGEGT. CDR3 sequence (DNA): TGTGCCAGCAGTTACTCGAATGAAAGAGATACGCAGTATTCT. Protein: CASSYSNERDTQYS.

About this clonotype itself: This may come from a read error, since a much larger clone is one base off. The genes are TRBV27 and TRBJ2-3, with D possibly TRBD2 on 6 matching bases. The CDR3 runs to 14 residues. The V and J ends lost 2 bases and 6 bases respectively, with 12 bases between them. Germline lookup yields CDR1 MNHEY and CDR2 SMNVEV (reference sequence). The CDR3 coding sequence is TGTGCCAGCAGTTTACCCAGGAGGGCGGATACGCAGTATTTT. This codes for CASSLPRRADTQYF.

The chain uses TRBV11-2 and TRBJ2-1; D is perhaps TRBD2 (6 bases). Germline CDR1 is SGHAT and CDR2 is FQNNGV. Deletions cut 1 base from V and 0 bases from J, with 16 bases between. The CDR3 contains 18 residues. The CDR3 loop is CASSLVPGLPSSYNEQFF. In nucleotides, the CDR3 is TGTGCCAGCAGCTTAGTACCCGGACTACCGAGCTCCTACAATGAGCAGTTCTTC.

This clonotype has more than one count but fewer than ten. The chain is built from TRBV4-2 and TRBJ2-7; possibly TRBD2 for D (5 bases). Trimming stripped 3 bases from V and 3 bases from J, with 9 bases between. The CDR3 loop spans 13 amino acids. The germline V gene has CDR1 LGHNA and CDR2 YNFKEQ. The CDR3 region has the DNA TGTGCCAGCAGCCATGACCGGGACTACGAGCAGTACTTC. It encodes CASSHDRDYEQYF.

This clonotype was found many times. The V call is TRBV6-2 or TRBV6-3, the J call TRBJ2-1, with TRBD2 matching over 11 bases. Germline CDR1 reads MNHEY; CDR2 reads SVGEGT. Germline trimming cut 6 bases from V and 8 bases from J; bases unmatched to any gene: 9. The CDR3 has 15 amino acids. CDR3 region: CASSSTSGSFHEQFF. In DNA, the CDR3 is TGTGCCAGCAGCTCTACTAGCGGGAGCTTCCATGAGCAGTTCTTC.

The V gene is TRBV2, the J gene TRBJ2-1; 13 bases are a match to TRBD2. This CDR3 has 17 amino acids. With 2 bases clipped from V and 7 bases from J, the junction kept 8 bases outside the gene matches. From germline, CDR1 is SNHLY and CDR2 FYNNEI. The CDR3: CASSESGTSGMVNEQFF. The CDR3 nucleotides are TGTGCCAGCAGTGAAAGTGGGACTAGCGGGATGGTTAATGAGCAGTTCTTC.

Details on this clonotype: This sequence may be a read error, since a much larger clone differs from it by one base. The rearrangement joins TRBV6-2 or TRBV6-3 to TRBJ2-1; 10 bases fit TRBD2. Germline V gene sequence: CDR1 MNHEY, CDR2 SVGEGT. The CDR3 sequence is 16 residues long. The CDR3 region is CASRPGLALYYNKQFF. DNA for the CDR3: TGTGCCAGCAGGCCGGGACTAGCGCTATACTACAATAAGCAGTTCTTC.

Comment on this clonotype: A much larger clone differs by one base, so this may be a read error. V gene TRBV6-1 combines with J gene TRBJ2-2; D gene unclear. The CDR3 spans 13 residues. Germline assignment: CDR1 MNHNS and CDR2 SASEGT. The CDR3, as DNA: TGTGCCAGCAGTGAATTGGGAACCGTGGAGCTGTTTTTT. This encodes CASSELGTVELFF.

This clonotype was detected only a few times. The chain employs TRBV10-3 and TRBJ2-3; D ambiguous. The CDR3 is 14 amino acids. The germline CDR1 and CDR2 sequences are ENHRY and SYGVKD. V gave up 3 bases and J gave up 2 bases, with 9 bases separating them. The CDR3 spells CAISEGLTTDTQYF. The CDR3 DNA reads TGTGCCATCAGTGAAGGGCTTACCACAGATACGCAGTATTTT.

As for this clonotype: A much more abundant neighbour one base away suggests this may be a read error. The rearrangement uses TRBV6-6 and TRBJ2-3; possibly TRBD2 for D (6 bases). The germline V gene has CDR1 MNHNY and CDR2 SVGAGI (reference sequence). The CDR3 sequence is 17 residues long. As DNA, the CDR3 is TGTGCCAGCAGTTACTCTCGGCCTAGCGAAGGCACAGGTACGCAGTATTTT. Translation: CASSYSRPSEGTGTQYF.

Ten or more counts support this clonotype. The chain carries TRBV6-1 and TRBJ2-5, with no clear D. CDR3 size: 14 residues. Trimming removed 0 bases from V and 0 bases from J, with 5 bases in between. Germline assignment: CDR1 MNHNS and CDR2 SASEGT. The CDR3 protein is CASSEAPHQETQYF. Written as DNA, the CDR3 is TGTGCCAGCAGTGAAGCCCCCCACCAAGAGACCCAGTACTTC.

This clonotype was observed many times. The chain has TRBV20-1 and TRBJ1-1; TRBD1 matches at 8 bases. The CDR3 is 13 residues long. Per the germline V gene, CDR1 is DFQATT and CDR2 is SNEGSKA (reference sequence). The V gene end was trimmed by 6 bases and the J gene end by 4 bases; junction bases not matched to a gene: 7. Here the CDR3 reads CSATQGVTTEAFF. The CDR3, as DNA: TGCAGTGCAACACAGGGGGTGACCACTGAAGCTTTCTTT.

Concerning this clonotype itself: An end of the junction differs from the germline gene, which may be a read error. The chain carries TRBV28 and TRBJ2-7; TRBD2 is a possible D gene (5 bases). CDR3 length: 17 residues. In germline, CDR1 is MDHEN, CDR2 SYDVKM. The CDR3 sequence is CASSLGSVRPSSYEQYF. The CDR3 DNA follows: TGTGCCAGCAGTTTAGGTAGCGTGAGACCAAGCTCCTACGAGCAGTACTTT.

The chain links TRBV7-9 to TRBJ2-1; the D gene could be TRBD1 or TRBD2 (5 bases each). CDR3 length: 13 amino acids. Trimming removed 5 bases from V and 7 bases from J, with 12 bases in between. Looked up from germline, CDR1 is SEHNR and CDR2 is FQNEAQ (reference sequence). In DNA form, the CDR3 reads TGTGCCAGCAGCCCCAGGGAGCTAAATGAGCAGTTCTTC. Its protein product is CASSPRELNEQFF. The entire variable domain, with the rest obtained from reference TRBV7-9 and TRBJ2-1, is as follows: DTGVSQNPRHKITKRGQNVTFRCDPISEHNRLYWYRQTLGQGPEFLTYFQNEAQLEKSRLLSDRFSAERPKGSFSTLEIQRTEQGDSAMYLCASSPRELNEQFFGPGTRLTVL.

The chain employs TRBV4-1 and TRBJ2-7, with unresolved D. V lost 0 bases to trimming and J lost 4 bases, with 7 bases between them. This CDR3 has 13 residues. Germline assignment: CDR1 MGHRA and CDR2 YSYEKL. The CDR3 here is CASSQELGYEQYF. The CDR3 coding sequence is TGCGCCAGCAGCCAAGAATTAGGTTACGAGCAGTACTTC.

The chain combines TRBV28 with TRBJ2-3; the match to TRBD2 covers 13 bases. This CDR3 is built from 17 residues. The germline V gene has CDR1 MDHEN and CDR2 SYDVKM. The ends lost 0 bases at V and 4 bases at J; junction bases unmatched: 4. The CDR3 reads CASSLWQGLAGADTQYF. As DNA, the CDR3 is TGTGCCAGCAGTTTATGGCAAGGACTAGCGGGAGCAGATACGCAGTATTTT. The entire variable domain, with the rest obtained from reference TRBV28 and TRBJ2-3, is as follows: DVKVTQSSRYLVKRTGEKVFLECVQDMDHENMFWYRQDPGLGLRLIYFSYDVKMKEKGDIPEGYSVSREKKERFSLILESASTNQTSMYLCASSLWQGLAGADTQYFGPGTRLTVL.

This clonotype turned up a few times. This chain connects TRBV6-5 to TRBJ1-2; 8 bases fit TRBD1. The CDR3 covers 14 residues. Germline V lookup: CDR1 MNHEY, CDR2 SVGAGI. V was pared by 4 bases and J by 7 bases, with 8 bases of the junction left unmatched. DNA of the CDR3: TGTGCCAGCAGTTCCCAGACAGGGGTCCGTGGCTACACCTTC. Amino acids: CASSSQTGVRGYTF.

In its sample, this clonotype was seen many times. The CDR3 sequence: CASSQQKLSPNEQFF. The CDR3 DNA sequence: TGTGCCAGCAGCCAGCAAAAGCTGTCCCCCAATGAGCAGTTCTTC. The chain is built from TRBV27 and TRBJ2-1, with no clear D. The CDR3 is 15 residues long. Trimming pared 6 bases from V and 6 bases from J, leaving 18 bases between. Germline CDR1 MNHEY, CDR2 SMNVEV (reference sequence).